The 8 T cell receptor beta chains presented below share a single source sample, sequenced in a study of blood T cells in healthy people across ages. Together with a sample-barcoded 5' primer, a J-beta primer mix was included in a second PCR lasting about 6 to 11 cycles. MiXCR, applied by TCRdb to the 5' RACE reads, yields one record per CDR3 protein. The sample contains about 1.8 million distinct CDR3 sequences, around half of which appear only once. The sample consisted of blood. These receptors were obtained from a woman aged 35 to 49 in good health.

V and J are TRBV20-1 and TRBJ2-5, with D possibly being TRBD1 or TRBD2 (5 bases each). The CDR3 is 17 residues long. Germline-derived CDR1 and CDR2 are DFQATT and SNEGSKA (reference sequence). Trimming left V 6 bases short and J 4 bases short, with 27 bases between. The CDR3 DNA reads TGCAGTGCCGAAGGTCTATTGGGACCTAGGCTTGGAGAGACCCAGTACTTC. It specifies CSAEGLLGPRLGETQYF.

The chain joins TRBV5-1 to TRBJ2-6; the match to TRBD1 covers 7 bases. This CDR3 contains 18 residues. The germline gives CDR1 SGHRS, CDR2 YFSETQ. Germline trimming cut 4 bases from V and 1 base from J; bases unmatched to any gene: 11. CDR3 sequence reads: CASSTVRGLGSGANVLTF. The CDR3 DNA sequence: TGCGCCAGCAGCACTGTCAGGGGGTTAGGGTCTGGGGCCAACGTCCTGACTTTC.

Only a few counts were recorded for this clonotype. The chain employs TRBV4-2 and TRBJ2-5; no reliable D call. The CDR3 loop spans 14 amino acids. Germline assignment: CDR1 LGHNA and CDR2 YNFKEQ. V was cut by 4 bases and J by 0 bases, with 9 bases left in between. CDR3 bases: TGTGCCAGCAGCCGTACTGTGTACCAAGAGACCCAGTACTTC. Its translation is CASSRTVYQETQYF.

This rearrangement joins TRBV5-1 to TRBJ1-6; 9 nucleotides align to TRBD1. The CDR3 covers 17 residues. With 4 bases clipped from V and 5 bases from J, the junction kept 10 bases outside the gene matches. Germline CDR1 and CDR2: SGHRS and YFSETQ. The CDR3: CASSLDRGVKDNSPLHF. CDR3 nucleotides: TGCGCCAGCAGCCTCGACAGGGGGGTAAAGGATAATTCACCCCTCCACTTT.

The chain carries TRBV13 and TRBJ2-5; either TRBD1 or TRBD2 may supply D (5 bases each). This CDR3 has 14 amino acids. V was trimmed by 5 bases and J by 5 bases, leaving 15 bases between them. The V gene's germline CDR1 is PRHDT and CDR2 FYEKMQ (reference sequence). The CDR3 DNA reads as TGTGCCAGCAGCAGAACCGGGGCGCGGGAGACCCAGTACTTC. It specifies CASSRTGARETQYF.

The CDR3, as DNA: TGCAGCGTTGAAGGGACAGGCGACATTAATGAGCAGTTCTTC. Translated, it gives CSVEGTGDINEQFF. The rearrangement links TRBV29-1 to TRBJ2-1; 7 bases fit TRBD1. The CDR3 totals 14 residues. V gave up 1 base and J gave up 7 bases; unmatched junction bases: 7. Germline V gene lookup returns CDR1 SQVTM and CDR2 ANQGSEA.

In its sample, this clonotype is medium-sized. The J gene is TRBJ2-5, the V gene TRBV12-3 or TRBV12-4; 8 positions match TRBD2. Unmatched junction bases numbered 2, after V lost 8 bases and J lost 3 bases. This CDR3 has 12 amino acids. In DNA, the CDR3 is TGTGCCAGCGGAGCGGGGGAAGAGACCCAGTACTTC. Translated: CASGAGEETQYF.

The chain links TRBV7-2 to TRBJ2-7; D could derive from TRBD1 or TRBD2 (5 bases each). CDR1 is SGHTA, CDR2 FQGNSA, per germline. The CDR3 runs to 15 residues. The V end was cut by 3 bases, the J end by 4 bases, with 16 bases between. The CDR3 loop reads CASSFSGTSGYEQYF. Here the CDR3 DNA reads TGTGCCAGCAGCTTCTCCGGGACCTCAGGGTACGAGCAGTACTTC.